Presented here are 9 T cell receptor beta chains from one specimen sequenced in a study of T cells in Graves' hyperthyroidism and ophthalmopathy. There were TCR beta CDR3 regions amplified from RNA transcripts. The HTBI primer set drove a first-round RT-PCR of the TCR CDR3. TCRdb fed the multiplex PCR reads into MiXCR, producing one record per CDR3 protein. The sample lists about 520,000 distinct CDR3 sequences; about 24% were seen once. The sequenced sample consisted of blood. The receptor source for this set is a young woman with Graves' ophthalmopathy.

J is TRBJ1-6 and V is TRBV2; D is perhaps TRBD1 (5 bases). Looked up from germline, CDR1 is SNHLY and CDR2 is FYNNEI. V lost 6 bases, J lost 5 bases, and 14 bases lay in between. CDR3 length: 15 amino acids. The CDR3 sequence: CASRGAGTDNSPLHF. Written as DNA, the CDR3 is TGTGCCAGCAGGGGAGCCGGGACGGATAATTCACCCCTCCACTTT.

Many counts were recorded for this clonotype. The chain recombines TRBV6-1 with TRBJ1-1; 10 positions agree with TRBD1. Germline trimming cut 8 bases from V and 7 bases from J; bases unmatched to any gene: 13. Germline V gives CDR1 MNHNS, CDR2 SASEGT. This CDR3 comprises 15 residues. The CDR3 DNA sequence: TGTGCCAGCGGTGCGTTTCCCCGGACAGGGGGTGAAGCTTTCTTT. Translation gives CASGAFPRTGGEAFF.

At least ten counts were recorded for this clonotype. This could be a read error, since a much larger clone is one nucleotide away. The genes are TRBV19 and TRBJ1-5, with D perhaps TRBD1 (6 bases). This CDR3 contains 17 residues. The V gene's germline CDR1 is LNHDA and CDR2 SQIVND (reference sequence). The ends were cut back, 4 bases at V and 0 bases at J, with 16 bases in the middle. CDR3 region: CASSTGARFYSNQPQHF. In nucleotides, the CDR3 is TGTGCCAGTAGTACAGGGGCTCGCTTCTATAGCAATCAGCCCCAGCATTTT. Together with reference TRBV19 and TRBJ1-5, the CDR3 gives the full variable domain: DGGITQSPKYLFRKEGQNVTLSCEQNLNHDAMYWYRQDPGQGLRLIYYSQIVNDFQKGDIAEGYSVSREKKESFPLTVTSAQKNPTAFYLCASSTGARFYSNQPQHFGDGTRLSIL.

This clonotype appeared a few times. Since a much larger clone is just one base distant, this may be a read error. The chain is built from TRBV7-3 and TRBJ2-5; the D gene is possibly TRBD2 (6 bases). This CDR3 has 13 amino acids. The germline CDR1 and CDR2 sequences are SGHTA and FQGTGA. CDR3 DNA sequence: TGTGCCAGCAGAGATAGCGGCGGAGAGACCAAGTACTTC. This translates into CASRDSGGETKYF.

This clonotype was seen ten or more times. This rearrangement joins TRBV9 to TRBJ2-2; D gene ambiguous. The CDR3 covers 14 residues. The V end lost 1 base, the J end lost 4 bases, and 8 bases lay between the germline ends. Per the germline V gene, CDR1 is SGDLS and CDR2 is YYNGEE. CDR3 in DNA: TGTGCCAGCAGCGTATATCCTAGCACCGGGGAGCTGTTTTTT. This translates into CASSVYPSTGELFF.

This sequence joins TRBV3-1 and TRBJ2-5, with TRBD2 matching over 11 bases. J gave up 1 base and V 1 base, and 8 bases lay outside the gene matches. CDR3 size: 18 residues. CDR1 is LGHDT and CDR2 is YNNKEL in the germline V gene (reference sequence). The CDR3 sequence: CASSQGVRLAGGQETQYF. As DNA, the CDR3 is TGTGCCAGCAGCCAAGGAGTTAGGCTAGCGGGGGGCCAAGAGACCCAGTACTTC.

This clonotype was detected many times. The chain is built from TRBV4-1 and TRBJ1-1; D is undetermined. The CDR3 totals 14 residues. Trimming took off 2 bases at V and 1 base at J, with 8 bases between the two ends. Germline values: CDR1 MGHRA, CDR2 YSYEKL. CDR3 nucleotides: TGCGCCAGCAGCCAATATTTCCAGAACACTGAAGCTTTCTTT. Protein product: CASSQYFQNTEAFF.

At least ten counts were recorded for this clonotype. The genes are TRBV6-5 and TRBJ1-2, with 7 bases identical to TRBD1. Losses at the gene ends were 6 bases for V and 4 bases for J; bases not matched to a gene: 2. CDR3 size: 12 residues. Germline CDR1 is MNHEY and CDR2 is SVGAGI. The CDR3 nucleotides are TGTGCCAGCAGACGGGACAGCTATGGCTACACCTTC. Its protein product is CASRRDSYGYTF.

CDR3 sequence: CASSLGFAGINTEAFF. The DNA for the CDR3 is TGCGCCAGCAGCTTGGGATTCGCAGGGATTAACACTGAAGCTTTCTTT. The rearrangement links TRBV5-1 to TRBJ1-1, with D possibly being TRBD1 (5 bases). The germline V gene has CDR1 SGHRS and CDR2 YFSETQ. V was trimmed by 0 bases and J by 2 bases, leaving 14 bases between them. The CDR3 consists of 16 residues.